One and the same sample provided the 2 T cell receptor beta chains below, sequenced in a study of blood T cells in healthy people across ages. A second about 7 to 11 cycle PCR used barcoded and J-beta primers. Each CDR3 protein is one row after TCRdb ran MiXCR on the 5' RACE reads. The data contain 700,000 to 800,000 distinct CDR3 sequences, roughly two fifths of them singletons. The sequenced sample was blood. The receptor source for this set is a woman aged 60 to 75 in good health.

V is TRBV20-1 and J is TRBJ2-1; 7 bases match TRBD1. V was pared by 6 bases and J by 8 bases, with 10 bases of the junction left unmatched. Germline CDR1 DFQATT, CDR2 SNEGSKA (reference sequence). This CDR3 comprises 13 residues. CDR3 protein: CSAKGDRVDEQFF. CDR3 sequence (DNA): TGCAGTGCCAAGGGTGACAGGGTCGATGAGCAGTTCTTC.

This clonotype has ten or more counts. The rearrangement links TRBV11-2 to TRBJ2-5; D unresolved. Trimming cost V 0 bases and J 1 base, with 9 bases left between them. The germline V gene encodes CDR1 SGHAT and CDR2 FQNNGV. CDR3 size: 15 residues. This chain's CDR3 is CASSLEFGFQETQYF. In DNA, the CDR3 is TGTGCCAGCAGCTTAGAATTCGGTTTCCAAGAGACCCAGTACTTC.